The TCR beta chain under discussion was sequenced for a study of shared clonotypes between healthy human individuals. Germline CDR1 reads SGHKS; CDR2 reads YYEKEE (reference sequence). The CDR3 covers 17 residues. The V and J ends lost 3 bases and 9 bases, in that order; junction bases with no gene match: 15. TCRdb's table, derived via immunoSEQ multiplex PCR, lists solely in-frame clones and lacks some. The table lists about 2.1 million clones, 93% of them singletons, with over 1.5% in the top ten. CD45RO negativity and positive selection for CCR7 defined naive CD8 cells, a population that excluded terminally differentiated effector memory CD45RA+ cells. This clone was detected only once.

Material for sequencing was naive CD8+ T cells from PBMCs. The V and J genes are TRBV5-5 and TRBJ2-7; TRBD2 aligns across 13 bases. This TCR derives from a man aged 18 to 35 in good health. Some clones in this sample may be carry-over from other donors' samples. In DNA, the CDR3 is TGTGCCAGCAGCTGGGGGACCCTGACTAGCGGGAGGTATGGGCAGTACTTC. Translation: CASSWGTLTSGRYGQYF.